Only a few counts were recorded for the clone carrying this TCR beta chain. The sample comes from a study of control samples from healthy donors and cancer patients. The protocol was immunoSEQ multiplex PCR, while the TCRdb copy is restricted to in-frame clones and leaves out a portion. The sample lists about 89,000 clones, roughly 84% seen once, with 2.1% in the top ten. V shed 4 bases and J shed 4 bases, with 19 bases lying between them. Germline CDR1 is ENHRY and CDR2 is SYGVKD. The CDR3 extends over 16 amino acids. This clonotype originated in a woman aged 40 to 50 in good health. The J gene is TRBJ1-1, the V gene TRBV10-3; D remains ambiguous. Sequencing used blood. The CDR3 nucleotides are TGTGCCATCAGTGGTGCCGTCGCAGGCGTGGCCACTGAAGCTTTCTTT. The encoded protein is CAISGAVAGVATEAFF.